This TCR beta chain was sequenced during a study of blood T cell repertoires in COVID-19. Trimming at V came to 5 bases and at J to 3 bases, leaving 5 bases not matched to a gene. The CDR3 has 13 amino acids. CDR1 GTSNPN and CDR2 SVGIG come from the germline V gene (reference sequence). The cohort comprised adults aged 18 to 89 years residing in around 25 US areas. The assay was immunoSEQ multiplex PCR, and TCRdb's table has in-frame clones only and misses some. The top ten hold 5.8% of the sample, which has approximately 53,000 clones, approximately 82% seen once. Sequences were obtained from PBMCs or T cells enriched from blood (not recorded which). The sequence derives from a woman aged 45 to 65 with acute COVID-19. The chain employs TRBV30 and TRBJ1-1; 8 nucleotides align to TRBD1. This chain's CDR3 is CAWAGQGYTEAFF. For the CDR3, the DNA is TGTGCCTGGGCTGGACAGGGCTACACTGAAGCTTTCTTT.